This passage covers 17 T cell receptor beta chains from one sample sequenced in a study of OX40 agonist ivuxolimab in advanced cancers. Clones were read by immunoSEQ multiplex PCR, and TCRdb kept only the in-frame ones, dropping some. The sample includes about 64,000 clones, about four fifths of them seen just once. Source: CD4+ or CD8+ T cells sorted from blood, taken in a trial of the OX40 agonist ivuxolimab. The receptor set was obtained from an adult with an advanced solid tumor such as melanoma, head and neck, liver or kidney cancer.

The V call is TRBV19, the J call TRBJ1-2; no clear D. There are 13 residues in the CDR3. The V end was cut by 4 bases, the J end by 1 base, with 7 bases between. CDR1 LNHDA and CDR2 SQIVND come from the germline V gene (reference sequence). In DNA form, the CDR3 reads TGTGCCAGTAGTAAACTCCTTAACTATGGCTACACCTTC. It specifies CASSKLLNYGYTF. The complete variable domain, with remaining parts taken from reference TRBV19 and TRBJ1-2, reads DGGITQSPKYLFRKEGQNVTLSCEQNLNHDAMYWYRQDPGQGLRLIYYSQIVNDFQKGDIAEGYSVSREKKESFPLTVTSAQKNPTAFYLCASSKLLNYGYTFGSGTRLTVV.

The CDR3 coding sequence is TGCGCCAGCAGCCAAGAGCGACAGGGCTACGAGCAGTACTTC. Translated: CASSQERQGYEQYF. The chain combines TRBV5-1 with TRBJ2-7; 7 nucleotides align to TRBD1. With 4 bases clipped from V and 3 bases from J, the junction kept 7 bases outside the gene matches. The length of the CDR3 is 14 residues. Germline-derived CDR1 and CDR2 are SGHRS and YFSETQ.

V usage is TRBV29-1 and J usage is TRBJ1-2; D is undetermined. V dropped 6 bases and J dropped 6 bases, with 17 bases sitting between them. Germline V lookup: CDR1 SQVTM, CDR2 ANQGSEA. The CDR3 extends over 13 amino acids. CDR3 DNA: TGCAGCGTGGACTCAGTGCTTGCTCATGGCTACACCTTC. Its translation is CSVDSVLAHGYTF.

This chain joins TRBV7-9 and TRBJ2-2, with D perhaps matching TRBD1 (7 bases). CDR1 SEHNR and CDR2 FQNEAQ come from the germline V gene (reference sequence). The CDR3 runs 16 residues. V was cut by 4 bases and J by 0 bases, with 12 bases left in between. The CDR3 nucleotides are TGTGCCAGCAGCTGGGGGGACAGACCGAACACCGGGGAGCTGTTTTTT. This codes for CASSWGDRPNTGELFF.

The chain employs TRBV4-1 and TRBJ1-3; D unclear. Deletions cut 1 base from V and 0 bases from J, with 13 bases between. The CDR3 is made up of 17 amino acids. In germline, CDR1 is MGHRA, CDR2 YSYEKL. CDR3 DNA sequence: TGCGCCAGCAGCCAAGGAGGGTTTTTTGACTCTGGAAACACCATATATTTT. This translates into CASSQGGFFDSGNTIYF.

The V and J genes are TRBV2 and TRBJ1-4; D call uncertain. Trimming took 2 bases from V and 0 from J, leaving 7 bases between them. Germline V gene lookup returns CDR1 SNHLY and CDR2 FYNNEI. The CDR3 sequence is 15 residues long. The CDR3, as DNA: TGTGCCAGCAGTGAACTGACTGCAACTAATGAAAAACTGTTTTTT. It specifies CASSELTATNEKLFF.

The chain recombines TRBV7-8 with TRBJ1-3; unclear D gene. This CDR3 is 15 amino acids long. V was shortened by 1 base and J by 0 bases, with 7 bases between the two germline ends. From germline, CDR1 is SGHVS and CDR2 FQNEAQ. This CDR3 is CASSLGPSSGNTIYF. Here the CDR3 DNA reads TGTGCCAGCAGCTTAGGACCGAGCTCTGGAAACACCATATATTTT.

The rearrangement links TRBV2 to TRBJ2-5; TRBD2 matches 9 bases. Trimming took 3 bases from V and 5 from J; bases not matched to a gene: 4. The CDR3 is made up of 14 amino acids. Germline V lookup: CDR1 SNHLY, CDR2 FYNNEI. The CDR3 DNA sequence: TGTGCCAGCAGTGATAGCGGGAGCATCGAGACCCAGTACTTC. Protein sequence: CASSDSGSIETQYF.

This clone occurred a few times. The chain combines TRBV5-1 with TRBJ2-1; D gene unclear. The V end was cut by 4 bases, the J end by 5 bases, with 13 bases between. Germline V gives CDR1 SGHRS, CDR2 YFSETQ. This CDR3 is built from 14 residues. CDR3 residues: CASSPLSRDNEQFF. The DNA of the CDR3 is TGCGCCAGCAGCCCTCTATCACGGGACAATGAGCAGTTCTTC.

The V call is TRBV7-2, the J call TRBJ1-2; 11 bases map to TRBD1. The CDR3 sequence is 15 residues long. The V and J ends lost 3 bases and 7 bases, in that order; junction bases with no gene match: 7. CDR1 is SGHTA and CDR2 is FQGNSA in the germline V gene. In nucleotides, the CDR3 is TGTGCCAGCAGCTTGGGACAGGGGGGCTTACTTGGCTACACCTTC. The encoded protein is CASSLGQGGLLGYTF. Using reference TRBV7-2 and TRBJ1-2 for the parts outside the CDR3, the full variable domain is GAGVSQSPSNKVTEKGKDVELRCDPISGHTALYWYRQSLGQGLEFLIYFQGNSAPDKSGLPSDRFSAERTGGSVSTLTIQRTQQEDSAVYLCASSLGQGGLLGYTFGSGTRLTVV.

V gene TRBV7-2 combines with J gene TRBJ2-1; 9 bases map to TRBD2. Unmatched junction bases numbered 6, after V lost 4 bases and J lost 2 bases. This CDR3 is built from 16 residues. Germline values: CDR1 SGHTA, CDR2 FQGNSA. Here the CDR3 reads CASSSFSGSAYNEQFF. The CDR3 DNA follows: TGTGCCAGCAGCTCGTTTAGCGGGAGCGCCTACAATGAGCAGTTCTTC.

This clone occurred once. The chain links TRBV5-1 to TRBJ2-5; 9 nucleotides line up with TRBD2. CDR1 SGHRS and CDR2 YFSETQ come from the germline V gene. This CDR3 is 17 amino acids long. V shed 0 bases and J 2 bases; nucleotides not matched to a gene: 8. CDR3 loop: CASSLGLSGRTQETQYF. The CDR3 bases are TGCGCCAGCAGCTTGGGACTCAGCGGGAGGACGCAAGAGACCCAGTACTTC.

The chain carries TRBV21-1 and TRBJ2-7; TRBD2 is the table's D call and was not checked against the DNA. TRBV21-1 is reported as a pseudogene. The CDR3 spans 15 residues. The CDR3 sequence is CASSKAGGMPYEQYF. CDR3 bases: TGTGCCAGCAGCAAAGCGGGGGGTATGCCCTACGAGCAGTACTTC.

This chain connects TRBV5-4 to TRBJ2-1; D is possibly TRBD2 (7 bases). The CDR3 runs to 15 residues. Trimming removed 2 bases at V and 4 bases at J, with 13 bases between. Germline assignment: CDR1 SGHNT and CDR2 YYREEE (reference sequence). The CDR3 DNA sequence: TGTGCCAGCAGCTTCGGCGGGGGCCGATACAATGAGCAGTTCTTC. Protein sequence: CASSFGGGRYNEQFF.

V and J are TRBV5-5 and TRBJ1-1, with TRBD1 as a possible D gene (6 bases). There are 15 residues in the CDR3. CDR1 is SGHKS and CDR2 is YYEKEE in the germline V gene (reference sequence). V was trimmed by 4 bases and J by 0 bases, leaving 13 bases between them. Written as DNA, the CDR3 is TGTGCCAGCAGCAAGAGGGGGGCGGTGAACACTGAAGCTTTCTTT. This sequence encodes CASSKRGAVNTEAFF.

The chain links TRBV5-1 to TRBJ2-6; either TRBD1 or TRBD2 may fit D (6 bases each). Germline-derived CDR1 and CDR2 are SGHRS and YFSETQ. This CDR3 is built from 14 residues. The ends were cut back, 5 bases at V and 2 bases at J, with 8 bases in the middle. The CDR3 sequence is CASREGAGANVLTF. CDR3 coding DNA: TGCGCCAGCAGGGAGGGGGCTGGGGCCAACGTCCTGACTTTC.

This clone was counted a few times. The DNA for the CDR3 is TGTGCCAGCAGCCCGGACAGGGCTGGGGCCAACGTCCTGACTTTC. Its translation: CASSPDRAGANVLTF. The chain employs TRBV5-4 and TRBJ2-6; 8 nucleotides match TRBD1. This CDR3 has 15 residues. With 4 bases clipped from V and 2 bases from J, the junction kept 2 bases outside the gene matches. Germline V CDR1 and CDR2: SGHNT, YYREEE (reference sequence).